This passage covers 15 T cell receptor beta chains from one sample sequenced in a study of identical twins' blood T cells. TCRdb analysed the 5' RACE reads with MiXCR anew, one entry per CDR3 protein. The sample includes about 370,000 distinct CDR3 sequences, roughly 27% of them seen just once. Source material: PBMCs. Receptor source: a woman between 18 and 49 years old in good health.

This clonotype has a handful of counts. V is TRBV5-6 and J is TRBJ1-1, with 10 bases identical to TRBD1. The J segment lost 1 base and the V segment lost 4 bases, leaving 13 bases of the junction unmatched. CDR3 length equals 18 residues. Germline assignment: CDR1 SGHDT and CDR2 YYEEEE. This CDR3 reads CASSQRRDRGSENTEAFF. The CDR3 DNA is TGTGCCAGCAGCCAACGCCGGGACAGGGGTTCGGAGAACACTGAAGCTTTCTTT.

This clonotype was counted a few times. This chain connects TRBV5-6 to TRBJ1-6, with TRBD1 identical over 10 bases. The CDR3 covers 14 residues. Germline V gene lookup returns CDR1 SGHDT and CDR2 YYEEEE. Germline trimming cut 5 bases from V and 11 bases from J; bases unmatched to any gene: 7. CDR3 region: CASSAGQGWAPLHF. The CDR3 region has the DNA TGTGCCAGCAGTGCGGGACAGGGGTGGGCACCCCTCCACTTT.

The chain joins TRBV11-2 to TRBJ2-2; D is perhaps TRBD2 (6 bases). Per germline, CDR1 SGHAT and CDR2 FQNNGV. Trimming stripped 2 bases from V and 7 bases from J, with 23 bases between. CDR3 length: 18 amino acids. The CDR3 is CASSLLISVSGAGGELFF. DNA for the CDR3: TGTGCCAGCAGCTTATTAATATCGGTGTCGGGAGCTGGCGGGGAGCTGTTTTTT.

This clonotype was picked up a small number of times. This chain joins TRBV20-1 and TRBJ2-5; 7 positions match TRBD1. The V and J ends lost 4 bases and 5 bases, in that order; junction bases with no gene match: 10. Germline V gives CDR1 DFQATT, CDR2 SNEGSKA (reference sequence). The CDR3 extends over 14 amino acids. The CDR3 DNA is TGCAGTGCTACAAATCCCAGGGGGATCGAGACCCAGTACTTC. Its translation is CSATNPRGIETQYF.

This clonotype was recorded many times. The chain is built from TRBV6-2 or TRBV6-3 and TRBJ1-1; D might be TRBD1 (5 bases). The V gene's germline CDR1 is MNHEY and CDR2 SVGEGT. Trimming removed 4 bases at V and 4 bases at J, with 25 bases between. CDR3 length: 18 amino acids. The CDR3 DNA reads TGTGCCAGCAGTTTTTCTCATAACTCAGCGGGGCGCCGCACTGAAGCTTTCTTT. Its protein product is CASSFSHNSAGRRTEAFF.

The CDR3 sequence: CASNTPLGTQYF. The CDR3, as DNA: TGTGCCAGCAACACCCCCCTTGGTACGCAGTATTTT. The chain has TRBV7-9 and TRBJ2-3; D is unresolved. CDR3 size: 12 residues. Germline CDR1 SEHNR, CDR2 FQNEAQ (reference sequence). The V end was cut by 7 bases, the J end by 8 bases, with 13 bases between. Based on the CDR3 plus reference TRBV7-9 and TRBJ2-3, the full variable domain is DTGVSQNPRHKITKRGQNVTFRCDPISEHNRLYWYRQTLGQGPEFLTYFQNEAQLEKSRLLSDRFSAERPKGSFSTLEIQRTEQGDSAMYLCASNTPLGTQYFGPGTRLTVL.

Remarks on this clonotype: A much larger clone differs from this one at a single base, so this may be a read error. The chain combines TRBV25-1 with TRBJ2-1; 9 bases line up with TRBD2. The CDR3 loop spans 15 amino acids. CDR1 is MGHDK and CDR2 is SYGVNS in the germline V gene. Germline trimming cut 1 base from V and 11 bases from J; bases unmatched to any gene: 9. CDR3: CASSELGLASGKQFF. The CDR3 DNA reads TGTGCCAGCAGTGAATTGGGACTAGCCTCGGGTAAGCAGTTCTTC.

The CDR3 nucleotides read TGTGCCAGCAGTTACTCGGGTCCTTATTCTGAAGCTTTCTTT. It translates to CASSYSGPYSEAFF. The J gene is TRBJ1-1, the V gene TRBV6-6; D call uncertain. Trimming removed 0 bases at V and 6 bases at J, with 11 bases between. The CDR3 runs to 14 residues. CDR1 and CDR2 (germline): MNHNY, SVGAGI (reference sequence).

The chain carries TRBV6-1 and TRBJ1-3; D may be TRBD1 (5 bases). Germline-derived CDR1 and CDR2 are MNHNS and SASEGT. The CDR3 sequence is 15 residues long. V was pared by 9 bases and J by 3 bases, with 18 bases between. The CDR3: CASCPRQQSGNTIYF. CDR3 nucleotide sequence: TGTGCCAGTTGCCCTAGACAGCAGAGTGGAAACACCATATATTTT.

There are many counts of this clonotype. V is TRBV3-1 and J is TRBJ1-1, with TRBD1 matching 8 bases. The ends lost 4 bases at V and 2 bases at J; junction bases unmatched: 6. This CDR3 contains 15 residues. Germline lookup yields CDR1 LGHDT and CDR2 YNNKEL (reference sequence). CDR3 residues: CASSPRQGRNTEAFF. Written as DNA, the CDR3 is TGTGCCAGCAGCCCTCGACAGGGGAGAAACACTGAAGCTTTCTTT. The variable domain in full, completed from reference TRBV3-1 and TRBJ1-1, reads DTAVSQTPKYLVTQMGNDKSIKCEQNLGHDTMYWYKQDSKKFLKIMFSYNNKELIINETVPNRFSPKSPDKAHLNLHINSLELGDSAVYFCASSPRQGRNTEAFFGQGTRLTVV.

This clonotype was seen a handful of times. The rearrangement uses TRBV29-1 and TRBJ1-5, with TRBD1 matching over 8 bases. Germline V gene sequence: CDR1 SQVTM, CDR2 ANQGSEA. The CDR3 is 15 amino acids. After removal of 5 bases from V and 1 base from J, the junction contained 7 bases not matched to a gene. The CDR3 loop reads CSVSGQGVSNQPQHF. CDR3 DNA: TGCAGCGTTAGCGGACAGGGAGTAAGCAATCAGCCCCAGCATTTT. Together with reference TRBV29-1 and TRBJ1-5, the CDR3 gives the full variable domain: SAVISQKPSRDICQRGTSLTIQCQVDSQVTMMFWYRQQPGQSLTLIATANQGSEATYESGFVIDKFPISRPNLTFSTLTVSNMSPEDSSIYLCSVSGQGVSNQPQHFGDGTRLSIL.

The rearrangement uses TRBV9 and TRBJ1-2; 8 nucleotides match TRBD1. Germline assignment: CDR1 SGDLS and CDR2 YYNGEE. CDR3 length: 14 residues. The V gene end was trimmed by 2 bases and the J gene end by 4 bases; junction bases not matched to a gene: 4. The CDR3 protein is CASSVRQGSYGYTF. In DNA, the CDR3 is TGTGCCAGCAGCGTTAGACAGGGGAGCTATGGCTACACCTTC.

The chain carries TRBV19 and TRBJ1-5; 7 bases align to TRBD1. Looked up from germline, CDR1 is LNHDA and CDR2 is SQIVND (reference sequence). The CDR3 runs 12 residues. Trimming took 8 bases from V and 2 from J; bases not matched to a gene: 0. CDR3 sequence reads: CASQGGNQPQHF. CDR3 DNA: TGTGCCAGTCAGGGGGGCAATCAGCCCCAGCATTTT.

This clonotype was seen more than once but under ten times. The chain joins TRBV5-1 to TRBJ1-1, with D tentatively TRBD1 (6 bases). The V end was cut by 4 bases, the J end by 2 bases, with 21 bases between. CDR3 size: 17 residues. Looked up from germline, CDR1 is SGHRS and CDR2 is YFSETQ. CDR3 DNA: TGCGCCAGCAGCCCACGTCGACCAGGGGTAGTCAACACTGAAGCTTTCTTT. Protein: CASSPRRPGVVNTEAFF. The whole variable domain, filled in from reference TRBV5-1 and TRBJ1-1, reads KAGVTQTPRYLIKTRGQQVTLSCSPISGHRSVSWYQQTPGQGLQFLFEYFSETQRNKGNFPGRFSGRQFSNSRSEMNVSTLELGDSALYLCASSPRRPGVVNTEAFFGQGTRLTVV.

This chain uses TRBV29-1 with TRBJ1-1, with 7 bases matching TRBD1. V lost 7 bases, J lost 6 bases, and 2 bases stayed unmatched. The CDR3 sequence is 10 residues long. CDR1 is SQVTM, CDR2 ANQGSEA, per germline. This CDR3 reads CSGGTAEAFF. CDR3 sequence (DNA): TGCAGCGGGGGGACAGCTGAAGCTTTCTTT.